This T cell receptor beta chain was found in a study of T cell responses to AZD1222 COVID-19 vaccine listed by TCRdb under 2021. Background for the entire study: AZD1222 recipients whose second dose came at about 4 weeks and those whose second dose came at about 12 weeks were combined into one group, since spike-specific TCR depth and breadth did not differ between the two schedules. Trial participants were enrolled into age subgroups of 18-55, 56-69 and 70-plus years, which contained 148, 28 and 57 TCR-sequenced participants, respectively. A total of 233 trial participants underwent TCR sequencing, of whom about 210 received two doses of AZD1222 and approximately 25 received two doses of the MenACWY control vaccine.

The time point label here, explained by the study, means: baseline before first vaccination. The vaccinee samples were drawn from two UK trials, COV001 and COV002, one of which was a single-blind randomized controlled phase 2/3 trial testing AZD1222 (ChAdOx1 nCoV-19) in healthy adults. For TCRbeta chain sequencing, PBMC samples from trial participants were taken at day 0 and at day 28 after the second dose. Concerning this clone itself: There is no known antigen for this receptor. The record has no base qualities; no much larger clone is one base away.

The CDR3 regions of human TCRbeta chains were subjected to immunosequencing. Regarding the original processing steps: Repertoire TCRs were checked for matches against a reference library of SARS-CoV-2-specific TCRs that had been generated using the MIRA antigen-specificity platform. Breadth was defined as the fraction of unique TCRs that were SARS-CoV-2-associated, and depth was defined as the fraction of total T cells that were SARS-CoV-2-associated. Each spike-specific TCR was assigned to its reactive spike region and to a CD4 or CD8 class using the MIRA data. Log10-transformed breadth and depth values were compared by one-way ANOVA with Sidak's multiple comparisons tests. As stored in TCRdb, this immuneACCESS dataset retains in-frame rearrangements with V and J assigned. A fraction of the clones does not appear; measured against another copy, unresolved V genes explain less than half of the discrepancy, and the remainder lacks a known reason. For V, J and clone size, that table is used; D and trimming come from the DNA. This sample has roughly 97,000 clones in its table, and over 85% of those were observed once. The top ten constitute around 5% of the sample.

Findings and caveats that apply to the study as a whole: Because no samples from the day 14 peak response were available, repertoires could be characterized only after the peak T cell response. Reportedly, almost half of the unique spike-specific TCRs recognized epitopes lying outside the regions that are mutated in the B.1.351 and B.1.1.7 variants. In the small 56-69-year group, the increase in depth fell short of significance, most likely because of low power. Spike-specific TCR breadth and depth rose significantly after two AZD1222 doses compared with day 0 and with MenACWY recipients. Conclusions about previously exposed vaccinees are limited because only six or seven AZD1222 recipients were SARS-CoV-2 seropositive at baseline. Participants were mostly white British, with more females than males. The authors suggested clonal diversity may have been underestimated. CD4 TCRs associated with the vaccine covered the entire spike protein, and the dominant responses were in regions 160-218 and 743-854.

The CDR3 contains 16 residues, cysteine and phenylalanine counted. Only the CDR3 DNA stays, 48 bases, in frame from base 1. The germline V gene provides CDR1 MDHEN and CDR2 SYDVKM. The junction shows trimming of 4 bases on V and 2 bases on J, plus 18 bases between the germline ends. Material: peripheral blood, obtained on day 0 of AZD1222 vaccination. The chain links TRBV28 with TRBJ2-7; D gene: possibly TRBD1, on 6 matching bases. The TCR originated in an adult in good health. This receptor carries the CDR3 CASSSRLQGLTYEQYF. The sequenced DNA: TGTGCCAGCAGTTCTCGCCTCCAGGGGCTCACCTACGAGCAGTACTTC.